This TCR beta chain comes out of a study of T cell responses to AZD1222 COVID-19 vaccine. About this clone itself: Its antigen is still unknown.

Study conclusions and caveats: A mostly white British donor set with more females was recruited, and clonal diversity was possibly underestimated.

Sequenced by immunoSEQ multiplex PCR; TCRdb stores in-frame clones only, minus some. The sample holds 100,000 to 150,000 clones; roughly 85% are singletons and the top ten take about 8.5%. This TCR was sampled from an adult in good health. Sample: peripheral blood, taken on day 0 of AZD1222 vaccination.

Here the CDR3 DNA reads TGCGCCAGCAGCCAAGATGGGGCACAGGGGGGCGGCTACACCTTC. Protein sequence: CASSQDGAQGGGYTF. The chain combines TRBV4-3 with TRBJ1-2; 8 bases are shared with TRBD1. CDR3 length equals 15 residues. CDR1 and CDR2 (germline): LGHNA, YSLEER. V lost 0 bases, J lost 8 bases, and 8 bases stayed unmatched.